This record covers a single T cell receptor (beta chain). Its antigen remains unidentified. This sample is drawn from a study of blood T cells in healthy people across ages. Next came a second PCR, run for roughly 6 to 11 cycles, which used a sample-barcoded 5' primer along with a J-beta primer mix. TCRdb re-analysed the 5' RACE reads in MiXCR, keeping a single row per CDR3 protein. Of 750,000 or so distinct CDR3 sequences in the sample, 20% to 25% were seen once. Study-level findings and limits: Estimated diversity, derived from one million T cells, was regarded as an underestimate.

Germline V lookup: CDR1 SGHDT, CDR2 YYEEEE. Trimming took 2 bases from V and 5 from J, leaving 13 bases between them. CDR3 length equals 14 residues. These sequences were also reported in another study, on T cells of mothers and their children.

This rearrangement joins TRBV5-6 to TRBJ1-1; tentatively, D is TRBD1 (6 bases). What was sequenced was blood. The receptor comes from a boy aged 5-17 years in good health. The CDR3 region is CASSFGGLETEAFF. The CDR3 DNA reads TGTGCCAGCAGCTTCGGGGGGCTAGAAACTGAAGCTTTCTTT.